These T cell receptor beta chains were read from a single sample in a study of cytomegalovirus exposure and HLA in healthy donors. Libraries were prepared by immunoSEQ multiplex PCR; TCRdb keeps only in-frame clonotypes and omits some of them. The table includes 170,000 or so clones, around 77% detected once. The sequenced sample was PBMCs. These receptors were taken from a woman between 50 and 59 years old in good health and CMV-seropositive. Each CDR3 is given with its conserved first and last residue. The order of the fields is J gene, V gene, D gene, clone size, CDR3 DNA, CDR3 protein. D genes are given only for firm matches. Size tells how often a clone was seen (once, few, many) or the class of an expanded clone, and some rows leave it out.

>TRBJ2-3|TRBV5-1|.|.
TGCGCCAGCAGCTTGGTATCGGGGGTTAGCACAGATACGCAGTATTTT
CASSLVSGVSTDTQYF
>TRBJ2-1|TRBV27|.|once
TGTGCCAGCAGGGATGATTACAGCTCCTACAATGAGCAGTTCTTC
CASRDDYSSYNEQFF
>TRBJ2-5|TRBV5-1|.|.
TGCGCCAGCAGCTCGGCGGGCGGGACGACGGAGACCCAGTACTTC
CASSSAGGTTETQYF
>TRBJ1-1|TRBV7-9|.|few
TGTGCCAGCAGCTTAGCGTGGGGGGTGAACACTGAAGCTTTCTTT
CASSLAWGVNTEAFF
>TRBJ2-4|TRBV28|TRBD2|.
TGTGCCAGCAAACTAGCGGACAAAAACATTCAGTACTTC
CASKLADKNIQYF
>TRBJ2-5|TRBV5-1|.|.
TGCGCCAGCAGTCTTTCCCATCGGGGTGAAGAGACCCAGTACTTC
CASSLSHRGEETQYF
>TRBJ2-3|TRBV2|TRBD2|.
TGTGCCAGCAGTGAAGGTGTTAGCGGGTACACAGATACGCAGTATTTT
CASSEGVSGYTDTQYF
>TRBJ1-2|TRBV18|TRBD1|once
TGTGCCAGCTCCTGGGACAGGGATGGCTACACCTTC
CASSWDRDGYTF
>TRBJ2-1|TRBV19|TRBD2|.
TGTGCCAGTAGTATAGGACTAGCGGGAATTAATGAGCAGTTCTTC
CASSIGLAGINEQFF
>TRBJ1-4|TRBV4-3|.|.
TGCGCCAGCAGCCAGTACCCGGGAGAAAAACTGTTTTTT
CASSQYPGEKLFF
>TRBJ2-3|TRBV2|.|.
TGTGCCAGCAGTGAAGGACCCCCCAACCGGGGAGATACGCAGTATTTT
CASSEGPPNRGDTQYF
>TRBJ1-2|TRBV2|TRBD1|.
TGTGCCAGCAGAGAACAGGGGTTTTATGGCTACACCTTC
CASREQGFYGYTF
>TRBJ1-1|TRBV7-2|.|.
TGTGCCAGCAGCTTAGTCGGTTTGGAAGCTTTCTTT
CASSLVGLEAFF
>TRBJ2-1|TRBV29-1|.|.
TGCAGCGTTGTTCCGCCGGACATCTACAATGAGCAGTTCTTC
CSVVPPDIYNEQFF
>TRBJ2-3|TRBV19|.|.
TGTGCCAGTAGTATAGATCAAGAGTCGCCGCAGTATTTT
CASSIDQESPQYF
>TRBJ1-4|TRBV14|.|.
TGTGCCAGCAGCCGGGGGCTAAATGAAAAACTGTTTTTT
CASSRGLNEKLFF
>TRBJ2-2|TRBV7-2|TRBD2|.
TGTGCCAGCAGCTTAACCGGGACTAGCGGGAGGCCCACCGGGGAGCTGTTTTTT
CASSLTGTSGRPTGELFF
>TRBJ1-1|TRBV29-1|.|.
TGCAGCGTTGAGGGCCTAGCCTTCATGAACACTGAAGCTTTCTTT
CSVEGLAFMNTEAFF
>TRBJ1-1|TRBV28|.|.
TGTGCCAGCATTTCGAGAGGTCGGGGTGTGGAAGCTTTCTTT
CASISRGRGVEAFF
>TRBJ2-5|TRBV7-8|TRBD1|.
TGTGCCAGCAGCTTAGCCTCAGGGGGATGGGAGACCCAGTACTTC
CASSLASGGWETQYF
>TRBJ2-3|TRBV27|.|few
TGTGCCAGCAGTCCCACGCTAACAGGGAGAACAGATACGCAGTATTTT
CASSPTLTGRTDTQYF
>TRBJ2-1|TRBV6-5|TRBD1|few
TGTGCCAGCAGACCCGGACAGGGCAATGAGCAGTTCTTC
CASRPGQGNEQFF
>TRBJ1-2|TRBV28|.|.
TGTGCCAGCAGTGTCGACAGGTTAGCTAACTATGGCTACACCTTC
CASSVDRLANYGYTF
>TRBJ1-2|TRBV5-1|.|.
TGCGCCAGCAGCGCTTTTTGGAGCTATGGCTACACCTTC
CASSAFWSYGYTF
>TRBJ2-7|TRBV10-3|TRBD2|.
TGTGCCATCAGTGGGACTAGCGGGAACGAGCAGTACTTC
CAISGTSGNEQYF
>TRBJ2-7|TRBV28|.|.
TGTGCCAGCACCCGGGGGGCTAGCGAGCAGTACTTC
CASTRGASEQYF
>TRBJ1-1|TRBV12-5|.|once
TGTGCTAGTGGTTTGGTACAAGGAGGGGTGGGCACTGAAGCTTTCTTT
CASGLVQGGVGTEAFF
>TRBJ2-2|TRBV9|TRBD2|once
TGTGCCAGCAGCGGGACTAGCACTGGCGGGGAGCTGTTTTTT
CASSGTSTGGELFF
>TRBJ1-4|TRBV28|.|.
TGTGCCAGCAGTTTAGAGGAAAAACTGTTTTTT
CASSLEEKLFF
>TRBJ2-3|TRBV7-2|.|.
TGTGCCAGCAGCTTAGAGAGGGCAGGAGGCGCAGATACGCAGTATTTT
CASSLERAGGADTQYF
>TRBJ1-5|TRBV18|TRBD1|.
TGTGCCAGCTCTCCGGGACAGGTTTGGAATCAGCCCCAGCATTTT
CASSPGQVWNQPQHF
>TRBJ2-2|TRBV25-1|TRBD1|.
TGTGCCAGCAGTGGTACAGGGGCCGGGGAGCTGTTTTTT
CASSGTGAGELFF
>TRBJ2-5|TRBV7-2|.|.
TGTGCCAGCAGCTTAGTTACTAGCTGGCAAGAGACCCAGTACTTC
CASSLVTSWQETQYF
>TRBJ1-2|TRBV9|TRBD1|.
TGTGCCAGCAGCTTGACCGGGACAGGGCAGGATGGCTACACCTTC
CASSLTGTGQDGYTF
>TRBJ2-5|TRBV18|.|.
TGTGCCAGCTCGCCAAGACGGGAAGGAACCCAGTACTTC
CASSPRREGTQYF
>TRBJ2-7|TRBV10-3|.|.
TGTGCCATCAGTGTCTCTGCCTACGAGCAGTACTTC
CAISVSAYEQYF
>TRBJ1-4|TRBV28|.|.
TGTGCCAGCAGTGTCCGAGGGAGGGGGGTTGAAAAACTGTTTTTT
CASSVRGRGVEKLFF
>TRBJ1-4|TRBV6-5|.|.
TGTGCCAGCAAGGCGGAAACAACTAATGAAAAACTGTTTTTT
CASKAETTNEKLFF
>TRBJ1-1|TRBV18|.|.
TGTGCCAGCTCACCACCGGGGAGACAGAACACTGAAGCTTTCTTT
CASSPPGRQNTEAFF
>TRBJ2-7|TRBV7-9|TRBD1|.
TGTGCCAGCAGCTTCTTCCAGGGGGCCTACGAGCAGTACTTC
CASSFFQGAYEQYF
>TRBJ1-5|TRBV27|TRBD1|.
TGTGCCAGCAGATCGGACAGGGGATGGGGTCAGCCCCAGCATTTT
CASRSDRGWGQPQHF
>TRBJ1-2|TRBV7-2|.|.
TGTGCCAGCAGCTTTCGGACAGCGAACTATGGCTACACCTTC
CASSFRTANYGYTF
>TRBJ2-5|TRBV28|.|.
TGTGCCAGCAGTTCCAACGACAGGAAAGAGACCCAGTACTTC
CASSSNDRKETQYF
>TRBJ2-1|TRBV2|.|.
TGTGCCAGCTCGTTAGCGTATTACAATGAGCAGTTCTTC
CASSLAYYNEQFF
>TRBJ2-7|TRBV28|TRBD2|.
TGTGCCAGCAGCCAACCCCCGGGACTAGCTTGGGCCTACGAGCAGTACTTC
CASSQPPGLAWAYEQYF
>TRBJ1-2|TRBV6-1|.|.
TGTGCCAGCACTACAGATAATTATGGCTACACCTTC
CASTTDNYGYTF
>TRBJ2-5|TRBV7-3|.|.
TGTGCCAGCAGCCGGGGACATGGGGAGACCCAGTACTTC
CASSRGHGETQYF
>TRBJ2-1|TRBV7-3|TRBD2|.
TGTGCCAGCAGCTTAAGCGGGAGCTCCTACAATGAGCAGTTCTTC
CASSLSGSSYNEQFF
>TRBJ1-1|TRBV7-2|.|.
TGTGCCAGCAGCTCGGGACAACTAAACACTGAAGCTTTCTTT
CASSSGQLNTEAFF
>TRBJ1-5|TRBV11-2|.|once
TGTGCCAGCAGCTCCTATAGCAATCAGCCCCAGCATTTT
CASSSYSNQPQHF
>TRBJ1-4|TRBV11-2|.|.
TGTGCCAGCAGCTCTCGTAATGAAAAACTGTTTTTT
CASSSRNEKLFF
>TRBJ2-3|TRBV4-3|TRBD1|.
TGCGCCAGCAGCCCCCGGGACAGGGGGCCTGATACGCAGTATTTT
CASSPRDRGPDTQYF
>TRBJ1-1|TRBV11-3|.|.
TGTGCCAGCAGCCTGGGAGGGGACACTGAAGCTTTCTTT
CASSLGGDTEAFF
>TRBJ2-5|TRBV6-1|.|.
TGTGCCAGCAGTGAAGCGCTGGGAGGGGGGGCTTTTGGAGAGACCCAGTACTTC
CASSEALGGGAFGETQYF
>TRBJ2-3|TRBV27|TRBD2|.
TGTGCCAGCAGACTAGCGGGAGGGGTCGATACGCAGTATTTT
CASRLAGGVDTQYF
>TRBJ1-5|TRBV6-1|.|.
TGTGCCAGCGGTAGTATCAATCAGCCCCAGCATTTT
CASGSINQPQHF
>TRBJ1-2|TRBV11-2|TRBD1|.
TGTGCCAGCAGCCTTCGGGACAGGGATATTTATGGCTACACCTTC
CASSLRDRDIYGYTF
>TRBJ2-7|TRBV28|TRBD2|.
TGTGCCAGCAGACAAGCGGGAGCAACCTACGAGCAGTACTTC
CASRQAGATYEQYF
>TRBJ2-6|TRBV28|TRBD1|.
TGTGCCAGCAGTTTACACAGGGGTCGCTCTGGGGCCAACGTCCTGACTTTC
CASSLHRGRSGANVLTF